The rows below give T cell receptor beta chains drawn from one sample of a study of cytomegalovirus exposure and HLA in healthy donors. TCRdb's copy holds only in-frame clones and misses some; the assay was immunoSEQ multiplex PCR. The sample includes around 150,000 clones, around 77% of them seen just once. Source material: PBMCs. Receptor source: a man aged 25-45 years in good health. CDR3s include the opening cysteine and the closing phenylalanine or tryptophan. A D gene is named only where the DNA matches it firmly. Clone size is not always given. Where it is, it says once, few, many or a class for expanded clones.

d_call	clone_size	j_call	v_call	cdr3_nt	cdr3_aa
TRBD1	NA	TRBJ1-2	TRBV6-4	TGTGCCAGCAGTGAGGACAGGGAGAATGGCTACACCTTC	CASSEDRENGYTF
TRBD1	once	TRBJ1-1	TRBV30	TGTGCCTCAAACAGACAGGGGGCTAGGGGTGAAGCTTTCTTT	CASNRQGARGEAFF
TRBD2	NA	TRBJ2-1	TRBV27	TGTGCCAGCACCTGGACTAGAGCCTACAATGAGCAGTTCTTC	CASTWTRAYNEQFF
NA	once	TRBJ1-1	TRBV6-5	TGTGCCAGCAGAACTGTCGAAGCTTTCTTT	CASRTVEAFF
TRBD2	NA	TRBJ2-1	TRBV9	TGTGCCAGCAGGTACAGAAGGGGACTAGCGGGAGGGCCTAGGACCTACAATGAGCAGTTCTTC	CASRYRRGLAGGPRTYNEQFF
NA	NA	TRBJ2-7	TRBV30	TGTGCCTGGAGCTTTCTTCCCTACGAGCAGTACTTC	CAWSFLPYEQYF
NA	NA	TRBJ1-2	TRBV6-1	TGTGCCAGCAGTGAAGGCCAGGGGAACTATGGCTACACCTTC	CASSEGQGNYGYTF
TRBD2	once	TRBJ2-1	TRBV4-3	TGCGCCAGCAGCCAAGAGATTGGACTAGCGGGAGGGCCATCCTACAATGAGCAGTTCTTC	CASSQEIGLAGGPSYNEQFF
TRBD2	NA	TRBJ2-3	TRBV7-3	TGTGCCAGCAGCCTAAGGACTAGCGGGAGTCTCTTGAGCACAGATACGCAGTATTTT	CASSLRTSGSLLSTDTQYF
TRBD2	NA	TRBJ2-1	TRBV11-2	TGTGCCAGCAGCTTAGATCTCGGACTAGCGGGAGGAGCTGAGCAGTTCTTC	CASSLDLGLAGGAEQFF
NA	NA	TRBJ2-3	TRBV9	TGTGCCAGCACCTCTGGGCCAGGGTTGGATACGCAGTATTTT	CASTSGPGLDTQYF
NA	NA	TRBJ2-4	TRBV21-1	TGTGCCAGCAGAAAAACACTAGCGGGGGGGGCGGACATTCAGTACTTC	CASRKTLAGGADIQYF
NA	NA	TRBJ1-1	TRBV2	TGTGCCAGCAGTTACGCGGGACGGCCAGGAGGAGCTTTCTTT	CASSYAGRPGGAFF
TRBD1	NA	TRBJ2-7	TRBV29-1	TGCAGCGTTTGGGACAGCCCTACCTACGAGCAGTACTTC	CSVWDSPTYEQYF
TRBD1	NA	TRBJ2-5	TRBV5-1	TGCGCCAGCAGCCCGGGGACAGGGGTGAGGGAGACCCAGTACTTC	CASSPGTGVRETQYF
NA	NA	TRBJ1-1	TRBV7-2	TGTGCCAGCACCTATCGGGGGGATGGCACTGAAGCTTTCTTT	CASTYRGDGTEAFF
TRBD1	NA	TRBJ2-2	TRBV6-5	TGTGCCAGCAGTTGGACAGGGGAGGCCGGGGAGCTGTTTTTT	CASSWTGEAGELFF
NA	NA	TRBJ1-1	TRBV19	TGTGCCAGTAGTATGTTGGCAGTTATGAACACTGAAGCTTTCTTT	CASSMLAVMNTEAFF
TRBD1	few	TRBJ1-6	TRBV7-6	TGTGCCAGCAGCCCGCGGACAGGGATTTATTCACCCCTCCACTTT	CASSPRTGIYSPLHF
NA	NA	TRBJ1-2	TRBV4-1	TGCGCCAGCAGCCAAGGGGGGGCTAACTATGGCTACACCTTC	CASSQGGANYGYTF
TRBD1	NA	TRBJ1-5	TRBV7-2	TGTGCCAGCAGCCCGGACAGGGGCGGCAATCAGCCCCAGCATTTT	CASSPDRGGNQPQHF
NA	NA	TRBJ2-4	TRBV7-9	TGTGCCAGCAGCTTAGGCGGGCTAAAAATGGACATTCAGTACTTC	CASSLGGLKMDIQYF
NA	few	TRBJ2-1	TRBV30	TGTGCCTGGAGTGTTGATACTTACAATGAGCAGTTCTTC	CAWSVDTYNEQFF
NA	NA	TRBJ2-1	TRBV7-2	TGTGCCAGCAGCTTAGTTGCGGGGATCAATGAGCAGTTCTTC	CASSLVAGINEQFF
TRBD1	NA	TRBJ1-2	TRBV28	TGTGCCAGTACAGCCCCGGGACAGGGATATGGCTACACCTTC	CASTAPGQGYGYTF
TRBD1	NA	TRBJ2-1	TRBV19	TGTGCCAGTAAGGGGGCTCGGAATGAGCAGTTCTTC	CASKGARNEQFF
TRBD1	NA	TRBJ2-1	TRBV18	TGTGCCAGCTCAACCACAGGGGTTGAGCAGTTCTTC	CASSTTGVEQFF
TRBD2	NA	TRBJ2-3	TRBV6-4	TGTGCCAGCAGTGAGATCGGGACTAGCGAGGCAGATACGCAGTATTTT	CASSEIGTSEADTQYF
NA	once	TRBJ1-5	TRBV7-2	TGTGCCAGCAGCTCACAGGGTATCAATCAGCCCCAGCATTTT	CASSSQGINQPQHF
TRBD2	NA	TRBJ2-2	TRBV7-9	TGTGCCAGCAGCTTAGTTCTAGCGGGAGGACTCGGGGAGCTGTTTTTT	CASSLVLAGGLGELFF
NA	NA	TRBJ1-5	TRBV7-9	TGTGCCAGCAGCGTCGGCCCGGAGGGACAGCCCCAGCATTTT	CASSVGPEGQPQHF
NA	NA	TRBJ2-7	TRBV4-1	TGCGCCAGCAGCCAAGAAAGGGGGACTAACTACGAGCAGTACTTC	CASSQERGTNYEQYF
NA	NA	TRBJ2-1	TRBV7-6	TGTGCCAGCAGCTTGGGTTCAGGCGGGAATGAGCAGTTCTTC	CASSLGSGGNEQFF
NA	NA	TRBJ1-3	TRBV12-5	TGTGCTAATCAACACCTCAGGGGAGCTGGAAACACCATATATTTT	CANQHLRGAGNTIYF
NA	NA	TRBJ2-5	TRBV5-1	TGCGCCAGCAGCATCGGGACTCCCGAAGAGACCCAGTACTTC	CASSIGTPEETQYF
TRBD1	NA	TRBJ1-2	TRBV19	TGTGCCAGCATAGGGGTCAGGGGGCGAGACTATGGCTACACCTTC	CASIGVRGRDYGYTF
NA	NA	TRBJ1-5	TRBV19	TGTGCCAGTAACCCCGGGCGGGGGACCGAATATAGCAATCAGCCCCAGCATTTT	CASNPGRGTEYSNQPQHF
TRBD2	NA	TRBJ2-7	TRBV7-9	TGTTCCTGGACTAGCGGGAGCTACGAGCAGTACTTC	CSWTSGSYEQYF
NA	NA	TRBJ2-1	TRBV7-9	TGTGCCAGCAGCTTATTAGCGGTGTACAATGAGCAGTTCTTC	CASSLLAVYNEQFF
NA	NA	TRBJ2-1	TRBV19	TGTGCCAGTAGAATTGGGGCCGTCAATGAGCAGTTCTTC	CASRIGAVNEQFF
NA	NA	TRBJ2-1	TRBV29-1	TGCAGCGTCGCACAGGACCAAAACAACAATGAGCAGTTCTTC	CSVAQDQNNNEQFF
NA	once	TRBJ2-7	TRBV6-5	TGTGCCAGCAGTCGGGGGACTGCCCCCTCCTACGAGCAGTACTTC	CASSRGTAPSYEQYF
TRBD1	NA	TRBJ2-1	TRBV7-9	TGTGCCAGCAGCCAAAGTGGGACAGTGACTTACAATGAGCAGTTCTTC	CASSQSGTVTYNEQFF
TRBD1	once	TRBJ1-2	TRBV28	TGTGCCAGCAGTGCCTCAGGGGGCCGGGTCTATGGCTACACCTTC	CASSASGGRVYGYTF
NA	once	TRBJ2-5	TRBV15	TGTGCCACCAGCAGAGAAATCCCCAGGGGAGGGGAGACCCAGTACTTC	CATSREIPRGGETQYF
NA	NA	TRBJ2-7	TRBV5-1	TGCGCCAGCAGCTTGGCTGGGCAGGAACCCTACGAGCAGTACTTC	CASSLAGQEPYEQYF
NA	NA	TRBJ2-4	TRBV28	TGTGCCAGCAGTCCCCGGGGGATAGCCAAAAACATTCAGTACTTC	CASSPRGIAKNIQYF
TRBD1	NA	TRBJ2-7	TRBV9	TGTGCCAGCAGCGTAGGAGGGACAGCTATCTACGAGCAGTACTTC	CASSVGGTAIYEQYF
TRBD1	NA	TRBJ2-3	TRBV6-5	TGTGCCAGCCCAAGACAGGGGACGCCAGATACGCAGTATTTT	CASPRQGTPDTQYF
TRBD2	NA	TRBJ2-7	TRBV18	TGTGCCAGCTCACCACCGGGGTCTAGCGGGGGACCCTACGAGCAGTACTTC	CASSPPGSSGGPYEQYF